Described below is a single TCR beta chain sequence and its context. Its target is not known. This entry is derived from a study of long-term antiretroviral therapy in people with HIV. General study points: Diversity remained lower than transplant donor controls, even though it increased after ART. Information pertaining to ART adherence, viral resistance or therapeutic modifications was not obtained.

They ran version v3.0 of the immunoSEQ assay at survey level. Using immunoSEQ multiplex PCR, the repertoire was profiled, and TCRdb retains in-frame clones only, with some absent. Of 42,000 or so clones in the sample, roughly nine tenths were seen once. Only United States sites treated participants with HIV. Samples held about 0.85-11 million cryopreserved PBMC before DNA extraction. Unmatched junction bases numbered 7, after V lost 5 bases and J lost 7 bases. The CDR3 extends over 13 amino acids. CDR1 is GTSNPN and CDR2 is SVGIG in the germline V gene (reference sequence). The sequencing used unsorted PBMCs, collected 1.2 years after starting antiretroviral therapy. This chain connects TRBV30 to TRBJ1-5; 8 positions agree with TRBD1. This clonotype was sampled from a woman between 45 and 60 years old with HIV. For the CDR3, the DNA is TGTGCCTGGGAGGGACAGGAAGGACAGCCCCAGCATTTT. Amino acids: CAWEGQEGQPQHF.